The clone carrying this T cell receptor (beta chain) was recorded a few times. The antigen remains unidentified. Amplified TCR beta CDR3 regions came from RNA transcripts. HTBI primers were employed in a first-round RT-PCR of the TCR CDR3. TCRdb re-called the multiplex PCR reads through MiXCR, storing one row per CDR3 protein. Of around 600,000 distinct CDR3 sequences listed, 13% to 15% are singletons. This sample is part of a study of T cells in Graves' hyperthyroidism and ophthalmopathy. General study findings and limits: Most thyroid-expanded clonotypes above 0.001 were also found in blood.

Source material: blood. This receptor was identified in a woman in her late teens or twenties with Graves' ophthalmopathy.

CDR3 sequence: CASSLRGLADGAIETQYF. DNA for the CDR3: TGTGCCAGCAGCTTACGGGGGCTGGCCGACGGGGCAATAGAGACCCAGTACTTC. The V call is TRBV7-8, the J call TRBJ2-5, with D perhaps TRBD1 or TRBD2 (6 bases each). V was cut by 2 bases and J by 4 bases, with 23 bases left in between. Germline CDR1 reads SGHVS; CDR2 reads FQNEAQ. CDR3 length equals 18 residues.